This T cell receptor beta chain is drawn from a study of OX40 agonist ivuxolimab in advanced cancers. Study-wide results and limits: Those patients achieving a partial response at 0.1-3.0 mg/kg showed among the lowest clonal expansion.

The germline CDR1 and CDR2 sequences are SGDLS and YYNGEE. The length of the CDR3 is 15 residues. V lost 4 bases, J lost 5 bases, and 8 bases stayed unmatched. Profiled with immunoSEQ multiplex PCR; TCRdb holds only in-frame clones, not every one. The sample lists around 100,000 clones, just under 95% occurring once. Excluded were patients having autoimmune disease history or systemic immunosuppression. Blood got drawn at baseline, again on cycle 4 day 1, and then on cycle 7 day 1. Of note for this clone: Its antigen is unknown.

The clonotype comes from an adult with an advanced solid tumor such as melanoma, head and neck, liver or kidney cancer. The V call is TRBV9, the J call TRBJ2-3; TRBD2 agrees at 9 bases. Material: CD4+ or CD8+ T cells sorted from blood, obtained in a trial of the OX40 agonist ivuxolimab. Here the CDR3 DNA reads TGTGCCAGCAGCCGATTAGCGGGGGTGGGAGATACGCAGTATTTT. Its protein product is CASSRLAGVGDTQYF. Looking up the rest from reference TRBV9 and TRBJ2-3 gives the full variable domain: DSGVTQTPKHLITATGQRVTLRCSPRSGDLSVYWYQQSLDQGLQFLIQYYNGEERAKGNILERFSAQQFPDLHSELNLSSLELGDSALYFCASSRLAGVGDTQYFGPGTRLTVL.